This TCR beta chain derives from a study of blood T cell repertoires in COVID-19 (dated by TCRdb to 2018 to 2021). For the wider study: Samples covering the acute and convalescent phases of COVID-19 were provided by collaborators in the United States, Italy and Spain. The prospective study material was composed of cDNA or gDNA derived from T cells, B-cell-depleted T cells, or PBMCs. Subjects who had been exposed to COVID-19, were actively infected with it, or had recovered from it provided the deeply sampled blood TCRbeta repertoires that made up the dataset. The repertoires were released in a freely available public database intended as a resource for research on the immune response to SARS-CoV-2. The samples were drawn from the first 160 participants of the ongoing ImmuneRACE study and from more than 1,000 subjects provided by 6 global collaborators. The sample metadata nearly always contained a de-identified subject ID, COVID-19 status, age in years and sex. Where HLA class I and class II types were available, the types were taken from metadata supplied by the sample provider, not from assay-based typing.

TCRbeta CDR3 regions were amplified from genomic DNA using the immunoSEQ Assay, a bias-controlled multiplex PCR. The paper's data handling went like this. Nucleated cell counts per sample were estimated from amplification of reference gene primers within the assay. Sequence reads were collapsed and filtered to measure the absolute abundance of every unique TCRbeta CDR3 rearrangement. Productive Simpson clonality was computed per sample as the square root of Simpson's diversity index over productive rearrangements. This is the immuneACCESS table as TCRdb keeps it, with only in-frame sequences that have V and J called. A part of the clones is gone; compared with another copy, unresolved V genes explain less than half, and the rest is unexplained. Clone size and V and J calls were adopted from that table, with D and trimming inferred from the DNA. This sample holds about 52,000 clones; 65% to 85% were observed only once. The ten largest clonotypes hold under 30% of the sample.

At one collaborating source in Seattle, patients were enrolled during active infection and were followed longitudinally through the course of disease. Collaborating institutions collected whole blood in K2EDTA tubes following their own protocols. Collaborator samples were shipped for TCRbeta analysis as frozen whole blood, isolated PBMCs, or DNA extracted from either sample type. About this clone: What antigen it recognizes has not been identified. There are no base qualities to consult, and no much larger clone falls within one base.

Compared with germline, V lacks 0 bases and J lacks 8 bases; bases without a gene match: 1. The CDR3 contains 13 residues, cysteine and phenylalanine counted. Of all the DNA, just the CDR3 is kept, 39 bases in frame from base 1. CDR1 SGHRS and CDR2 YFSETQ are derived from the germline V gene. Broader findings and caveats from the paper: How much clinical and demographic metadata was included differed by source and by participant, and the metadata was provided uncurated.

The sample taken for sequencing was peripheral blood. The receptor comes from a woman of 80 years or more with COVID-19, enrolled during active disease. The rearranged chain carries TRBV5-1 and TRBJ1-4; TRBD1 agrees with 7 junctional bases. The CDR3 reads CASSLGDSEKLFF. The DNA sequence reads TGCGCCAGCAGCTTGGGGGACAGCGAAAAACTGTTTTTT.